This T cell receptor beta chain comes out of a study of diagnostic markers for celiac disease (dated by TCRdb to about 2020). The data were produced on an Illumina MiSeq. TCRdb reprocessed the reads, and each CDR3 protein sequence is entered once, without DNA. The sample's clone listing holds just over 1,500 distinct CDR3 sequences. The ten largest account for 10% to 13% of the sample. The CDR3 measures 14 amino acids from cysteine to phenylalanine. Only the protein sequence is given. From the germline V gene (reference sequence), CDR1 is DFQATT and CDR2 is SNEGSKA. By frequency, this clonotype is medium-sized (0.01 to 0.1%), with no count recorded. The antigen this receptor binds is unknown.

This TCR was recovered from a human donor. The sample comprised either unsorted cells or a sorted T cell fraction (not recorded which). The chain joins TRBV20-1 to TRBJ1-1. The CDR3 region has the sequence CSARGIRLVSEAFF.